The following is a T cell receptor (beta chain) sequence with its context. What it recognizes is unknown. A NOSPECS grade of at least 4, a Clinical Activity Score of at least 3 and duration under 3 months were recorded in ophthalmopathy patients. The CDR3 spans 13 residues. Germline assignment: CDR1 SGHRS and CDR2 YFSETQ. V was clipped by 4 bases and J by 7 bases; unmatched bases: 5. Amplification of TCR beta CDR3 regions used RNA as the template. The HTBI primer set drove a first-round RT-PCR of the TCR CDR3. One entry per CDR3 protein results from TCRdb running MiXCR on the multiplex PCR reads. The sample lists about 300,000 distinct CDR3 sequences, about 19% occurring once. This sample was included in a study of T cells in Graves' hyperthyroidism and ophthalmopathy. Study-wide results and limits: Researchers report that a 13 V-J model separated ophthalmopathy from stable hyperthyroidism. Median prediction lead before ophthalmopathy onset was 6.5 months with the model.

The sequenced material came from blood. The V gene is TRBV5-1, the J gene TRBJ2-7; 10 nucleotides agree with TRBD1. The receptor was derived from a man in his fifties or sixties with Graves' ophthalmopathy. The CDR3 spells CASSRDRGTEQYF. Here the CDR3 DNA reads TGCGCCAGCAGCCGGGACAGGGGAACGGAGCAGTACTTC.